This T cell receptor (beta chain) was sequenced during a study of blood T cell repertoires in COVID-19. Turning to the study itself: The United States, Italy and Spain provided the acute and convalescent COVID-19 samples. In each case, the material was cDNA or gDNA derived from T cells, B-cell-depleted T cells, or PBMCs.

Study processing details: Researchers report that nucleated cell counts were estimated from reference gene primer amplification. Some clones are missing from TCRdb's copy, which holds only in-frame ones; the method was immunoSEQ multiplex PCR. For V, J and clone size, that table is used; D and trimming come from the DNA. The sample comprises 210,000 or so clones, roughly 94% of which are singletons, and around 1.2% rests with the top ten. V shed 3 bases and J 4 bases; nucleotides not matched to a gene: 5. This CDR3 region has 16 residues. Germline values: CDR1 LGHDT, CDR2 YNNKEL (reference sequence).

The V call is TRBV3-1 (or the pseudogene TRBV3-2), the J call TRBJ2-4; 11 bases line up with TRBD2. This clonotype was obtained from a man younger than 45 with acute or convalescent COVID-19. Sequencing was performed on peripheral blood. The CDR3 is CASSHATSGKKNIQYF. For the CDR3, the DNA is TGTGCCAGCAGCCATGCGACTAGCGGGAAGAAAAACATTCAGTACTTC.